The 22 T cell receptor beta chains given below trace back to one sample, sequenced in a study of graft-versus-host responses after intestinal transplantation. Grafts had their tissue processed, releasing intraepithelial and lamina propria lymphocytes. Profiled with immunoSEQ multiplex PCR; TCRdb holds only in-frame clones, not every one. In the table there are about 37,000 clones, around 90% of which are singletons. This specimen was ileum tissue, taken about 28 weeks after intestinal transplant. These receptors originate from a human patient who received an intestinal transplant, so some T cells may come from the graft donor.

The chain couples TRBV25-1 to TRBJ2-3, with TRBD1 matching over 7 bases. The CDR3 extends over 15 amino acids. The J segment lost 0 bases and the V segment lost 2 bases, leaving 2 bases of the junction unmatched. Looked up from germline, CDR1 is MGHDK and CDR2 is SYGVNS. The CDR3 sequence: CASSEHRGSTDTQYF. The CDR3, as DNA: TGTGCCAGCAGTGAACACAGGGGCAGCACAGATACGCAGTATTTT.

This rearrangement joins TRBV7-9 to TRBJ1-5; 7 nucleotides agree with TRBD1. CDR1 SEHNR and CDR2 FQNEAQ come from the germline V gene (reference sequence). The V and J ends lost 4 bases and 4 bases, in that order; junction bases with no gene match: 7. CDR3 size: 15 residues. CDR3 sequence (DNA): TGTGCCAGCAGCTATGCCGACAGGGATAATCAGCCCCAGCATTTT. Translation gives CASSYADRDNQPQHF.

This sequence joins TRBV5-1 and TRBJ2-2; 9 nucleotides match TRBD1. Germline-derived CDR1 and CDR2 are SGHRS and YFSETQ. J gave up 4 bases and V 0 bases, and 4 bases lay outside the gene matches. The CDR3 length is 16 residues. CDR3 sequence: CASSLGATGGTGELFF. The CDR3 DNA follows: TGCGCCAGCAGCTTGGGGGCGACAGGGGGCACCGGGGAGCTGTTTTTT.

This chain joins TRBV28 and TRBJ1-1; D not resolved. The germline CDR1 and CDR2 sequences are MDHEN and SYDVKM. The CDR3 length is 15 residues. The ends were cut back, 4 bases at V and 4 bases at J, with 16 bases in the middle. CDR3 DNA: TGTGCCAGCAGTTCTAATGAATGGCGCGGCACTGAAGCTTTCTTT. It is translated as CASSSNEWRGTEAFF.

J is TRBJ1-1 and V is TRBV28; D perhaps matches TRBD1 (6 bases). The V gene's germline CDR1 is MDHEN and CDR2 SYDVKM. The germline V and J ends were trimmed by 3 bases and 6 bases, with 11 bases remaining between them. This CDR3 has 13 residues. In DNA form, the CDR3 reads TGTGCCAGCAGTTTCTTCCGGACAGCTGAAGCTTTCTTT. Protein product: CASSFFRTAEAFF.

The rearrangement links TRBV9 to TRBJ1-5; D is unclear. V gave up 0 bases and J gave up 0 bases, with 4 bases separating them. CDR3 size: 14 residues. The germline V gene encodes CDR1 SGDLS and CDR2 YYNGEE. CDR3 sequence: CASSVGGSNQPQHF. CDR3 coding DNA: TGTGCCAGCAGCGTAGGAGGTAGCAATCAGCCCCAGCATTTT.

The chain combines TRBV27 with TRBJ2-1; the D is unclear. The CDR3 is made up of 13 amino acids. Germline assignment: CDR1 MNHEY and CDR2 SMNVEV (reference sequence). V shed 3 bases and J shed 5 bases, with 8 bases lying between them. The CDR3 bases are TGTGCCAGCAGTTTCCGGAGCCACAATGAGCAGTTCTTC. It encodes CASSFRSHNEQFF.

This chain connects TRBV7-8 to TRBJ1-4; D not resolved. Germline V lookup: CDR1 SGHVS, CDR2 FQNEAQ. The CDR3 is 12 residues long. Trimming shortened V by 5 bases and J by 8 bases, and 9 bases separated the two germline ends. CDR3 DNA sequence: TGTGCCAGCAGCGTAAGGAGCGAAAAACTGTTTTTT. Its protein product is CASSVRSEKLFF.

The V and J genes are TRBV5-1 and TRBJ2-5; TRBD2 agrees at 7 bases. CDR3 length: 15 amino acids. Germline V gene lookup returns CDR1 SGHRS and CDR2 YFSETQ. J gave up 2 bases and V 1 base, and 5 bases lay outside the gene matches. The CDR3 DNA reads TGCGCCAGCAGCTTGCTGGCGGGAGCACAAGAGACCCAGTACTTC. Its protein product is CASSLLAGAQETQYF.

This chain joins TRBV27 and TRBJ2-1; D is uncertain. Trimming stripped 2 bases from V and 8 bases from J, with 13 bases between. The CDR3 loop spans 14 amino acids. Germline CDR1 MNHEY, CDR2 SMNVEV (reference sequence). As DNA, the CDR3 is TGTGCCAGCAGTTTAAACCCTAGATTCTATGAGCAGTTCTTC. Its protein is CASSLNPRFYEQFF.

This chain uses TRBV25-1 with TRBJ1-1; D is uncertain. The CDR3 length is 12 residues. Germline CDR1 MGHDK, CDR2 SYGVNS. V was pared by 1 base and J by 7 bases, with 7 bases between. The CDR3 here is CASSESGNEAFF. The CDR3 DNA is TGTGCCAGCAGTGAATCCGGGAATGAAGCTTTCTTT.

The rearrangement joins TRBV19 to TRBJ2-5, with TRBD1 matching 12 bases. Germline loops: CDR1 LNHDA, CDR2 SQIVND (reference sequence). J lost 5 bases, V lost 5 bases, and 6 bases had no gene match. CDR3 length: 15 amino acids. This chain's CDR3 is CASSPGQGAWETQYF. CDR3 nucleotide sequence: TGTGCCAGTAGTCCGGGACAGGGGGCCTGGGAGACCCAGTACTTC.

The V and J genes are TRBV5-4 and TRBJ2-7; TRBD2 matches 11 bases. Germline trimming cut 0 bases from V and 7 bases from J; bases unmatched to any gene: 6. From germline, CDR1 is SGHNT and CDR2 YYREEE (reference sequence). The CDR3 sequence is 15 residues long. The CDR3 here is CASSLGVAGGREQYF. CDR3 nucleotides: TGTGCCAGCAGCTTGGGGGTAGCGGGAGGGAGAGAGCAGTACTTC.

As to this clone: This same CDR3 is encoded by further DNA sequences in the sample. V usage is TRBV5-6 and J usage is TRBJ1-6; D possibly corresponds to TRBD1 (5 bases). Trimming shortened V by 0 bases and J by 6 bases, and 16 bases separated the two germline ends. The germline gives CDR1 SGHDT, CDR2 YYEEEE. The CDR3 is 17 amino acids. CDR3 coding DNA: TGTGCCAGCAGCTTGGGGGGCCCCGGGGATTTTAATTCACCCCTCCACTTT. This encodes CASSLGGPGDFNSPLHF.

The chain is built from TRBV7-6 and TRBJ2-7; the D gene is possibly TRBD1 (5 bases). The V gene lost 1 base and the J gene lost 3 bases, with 10 bases spanning the gap. CDR3 length: 14 residues. Germline V lookup: CDR1 SGHVS, CDR2 FNYEAQ. In DNA, the CDR3 is TGTGCCAGCAGCTTAGGGATAGGGGTCTACGAGCAGTACTTC. Translation: CASSLGIGVYEQYF.

The chain employs TRBV14 and TRBJ1-4, with 7 bases identical to TRBD1. Trimming cost V 4 bases and J 4 bases; bases outside gene matches: 6. There are 15 residues in the CDR3. Germline V gene data show CDR1 as SGHDN and CDR2 as FVKESK. The CDR3 sequence: CASSPRTGINEKLFF. The CDR3 nucleotides are TGTGCCAGCAGCCCCCGGACAGGAATTAATGAAAAACTGTTTTTT.

V usage is TRBV5-1 and J usage is TRBJ2-7; 7 nucleotides line up with TRBD1. The CDR3 loop spans 14 amino acids. Germline values: CDR1 SGHRS, CDR2 YFSETQ. With V trimmed by 3 bases and J by 0 bases, 3 bases remained unmatched. The CDR3 sequence is CASSSRQGSYEQYF. The CDR3 coding sequence is TGCGCCAGCAGCTCCCGACAGGGCTCCTACGAGCAGTACTTC.

This clone showed up just once. The chain employs TRBV10-3 and TRBJ2-5, with 8 bases aligning to TRBD1. The germline V gene has CDR1 ENHRY and CDR2 SYGVKD. Germline trimming cut 4 bases from V and 5 bases from J; bases unmatched to any gene: 9. The CDR3 extends over 15 amino acids. CDR3: CAISAGTGAAETQYF. The CDR3 DNA is TGTGCCATCAGTGCCGGGACAGGTGCAGCGGAGACCCAGTACTTC.

CDR3 protein: CASSVAGLAGAEQFF. For the CDR3, the DNA is TGTGCCAGCAGCGTAGCGGGACTAGCGGGAGCTGAGCAGTTCTTC. This chain links TRBV7-3 with TRBJ2-1, with TRBD2 matching 14 bases. The V gene's germline CDR1 is SGHTA and CDR2 FQGTGA. Losses at the gene ends were 5 bases for V and 9 bases for J; bases not matched to a gene: 6. The CDR3 has 15 amino acids.

The chain has TRBV19 and TRBJ2-1, with D possibly being TRBD2 (5 bases). The CDR3 length is 14 residues. Between the trimmed V and J ends, which lost 5 bases and 8 bases, there was a span of 16 bases. Per germline, CDR1 LNHDA and CDR2 SQIVND (reference sequence). The CDR3 protein is CASSPRGSDDEQFF. DNA for the CDR3: TGTGCCAGTAGTCCCCGGGGTAGCGACGATGAGCAGTTCTTC.

The genes are TRBV5-1 and TRBJ2-1; 10 nucleotides line up with TRBD1. Germline V gene lookup returns CDR1 SGHRS and CDR2 YFSETQ. The CDR3 loop spans 16 amino acids. The V gene end was trimmed by 3 bases and the J gene end by 4 bases; junction bases not matched to a gene: 7. The DNA of the CDR3 is TGCGCCAGCAGCTCTGAACTGGGACAGGGGTACAATGAGCAGTTCTTC. It is translated as CASSSELGQGYNEQFF.

The CDR3 DNA reads TGTGCCAGCAGTCGTCGACAGGTCTACAATGAGCAGTTCTTC. Amino acid sequence: CASSRRQVYNEQFF. The chain combines TRBV6-5 with TRBJ2-1; perhaps TRBD1 as D (6 bases). This CDR3 is 14 amino acids long. Germline V gene lookup returns CDR1 MNHEY and CDR2 SVGAGI. Trimming stripped 5 bases from V and 3 bases from J, with 11 bases between.